The text below deals with one TCR beta chain. Its antigen remains unidentified. This sample was taken from a study of cytomegalovirus exposure and HLA in healthy donors. For the study at large: Earlier results showed approximately 120 million unique TCR beta sequences derived from about 179 million T cells. Findings and limits, study-wide: Most TCR sequences were uncommon, yet certain public TCRs appeared in many donors. Upon later analysis, HLA-associated TCR beta chains proved more clonally expanded than other, equally common chains.

V was shortened by 8 bases and J by 4 bases, with 11 bases between the two germline ends. The V gene's germline CDR1 is SNHLY and CDR2 FYNNEI. The CDR3 contains 12 residues. The primer mix had 60 Vbeta and 13 Jbeta primers. Authors' data handling: Unique TCR beta chains totaled roughly 80 million in a later count, with around 10 million of them shared. Data came from immunoSEQ multiplex PCR; TCRdb stores just in-frame clones and leaves some out. From that table come the V and J calls and clone size; the DNA was used to work out D and trimming. The table lists more than 45,000 clones, over 60% of them singletons.

This clonotype was sampled from a woman in her forties in good health and CMV-seropositive. The V gene is TRBV2, the J gene TRBJ1-2; TRBD1 is a possible D gene (6 bases). The sample was PBMCs. The CDR3 sequence is CASLGQRYGYTF. CDR3 coding DNA: TGTGCCAGCCTGGGACAACGCTATGGCTACACCTTC.